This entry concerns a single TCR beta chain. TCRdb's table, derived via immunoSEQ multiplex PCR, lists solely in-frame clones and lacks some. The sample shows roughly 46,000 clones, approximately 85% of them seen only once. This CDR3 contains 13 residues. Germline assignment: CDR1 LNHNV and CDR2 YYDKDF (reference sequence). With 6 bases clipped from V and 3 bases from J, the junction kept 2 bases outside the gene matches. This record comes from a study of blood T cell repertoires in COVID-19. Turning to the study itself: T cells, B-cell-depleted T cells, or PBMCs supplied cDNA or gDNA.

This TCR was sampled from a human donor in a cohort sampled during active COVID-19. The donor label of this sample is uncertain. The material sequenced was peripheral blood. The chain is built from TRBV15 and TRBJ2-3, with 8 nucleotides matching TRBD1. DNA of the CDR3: TGTGCCACCAGTCGGACAGGGACAGATACGCAGTATTTT. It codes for CATSRTGTDTQYF. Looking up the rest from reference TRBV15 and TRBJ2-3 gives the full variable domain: DAMVIQNPRYQVTQFGKPVTLSCSQTLNHNVMYWYQQKSSQAPKLLFHYYDKDFNNEADTPDNFQSRRPNTSFCFLDIRSPGLGDTAMYLCATSRTGTDTQYFGPGTRLTVL.